Listed below are T cell receptor beta chains from one sample, sequenced in a study of blood T cell repertoires in COVID-19. The repertoire was sequenced with immunoSEQ multiplex PCR; TCRdb's copy has only in-frame clones and lacks some. There are fewer than 400,000 clones in the sample; roughly nine tenths occur only once, and roughly 5% lies in the top ten. Material: PBMCs or T cells enriched from blood (not recorded which). All receptors come from a man in his 60s who had recovered from COVID-19. The CDR3 runs from the conserved cysteine through the conserved F or W. A D gene is named only where the DNA matches it firmly. The size of a clone is reported for some rows only, either as once, few or many, or as a class for expanded clones.

j_gene,d_gene,abundance,v_gene,CDR3aa,CDR3nt
TRBJ1-1,-,-,TRBV5-1,CASSRGGPDAFF,TGCGCCAGCAGCAGGGGGGGCCCGGACGCTTTCTTT
TRBJ2-1,-,-,TRBV5-4,CASSPELNTYNEQFF,TGTGCCAGCAGCCCCGAGCTCAATACCTACAATGAGCAGTTCTTC
TRBJ1-2,-,-,TRBV4-2,CASSQGQVNYGYTF,TGTGCCAGCAGCCAAGGACAGGTAAACTATGGCTACACCTTC
TRBJ2-2,TRBD2,-,TRBV7-3,CASSLTGGRSNTGELFF,TGTGCCAGCAGCTTGACCGGCGGGAGGTCGAACACCGGGGAGCTGTTTTTT
TRBJ2-7,-,-,TRBV18,CASRETYEQYF,TGTGCCAGCCGTGAGACCTACGAGCAGTACTTC
TRBJ2-3,-,-,TRBV18,CASSLGGTATDTQYF,TGTGCCAGCTCACTGGGGGGAACGGCCACAGATACGCAGTATTTT
TRBJ2-1,-,-,TRBV14,CASSQDFSGIHEQFF,TGTGCCAGCAGCCAAGATTTTTCGGGGATCCATGAGCAGTTCTTC
TRBJ2-2,TRBD1,-,TRBV9,CASSAFDRGSGELFF,TGTGCCAGCAGCGCATTCGACAGGGGTTCCGGGGAGCTGTTTTTT
TRBJ2-3,TRBD2,-,TRBV9,CASSQETSGVRYDTQYF,TGTGCCAGCAGCCAAGAGACTAGCGGAGTTCGATATGATACGCAGTATTTT
TRBJ2-7,-,-,TRBV27,CASSWAASGVRTYEQYF,TGTGCCAGCAGTTGGGCTGCGAGCGGTGTAAGGACCTACGAGCAGTACTTC
TRBJ2-1,TRBD1,-,TRBV5-1,CASSLVGQGHYEQFF,TGCGCCAGCAGCTTGGTAGGACAGGGTCACTATGAGCAGTTCTTC
TRBJ1-4,TRBD1,-,TRBV7-2,CASTRQGAPGEKLFF,TGTGCCAGCACCCGACAGGGGGCGCCGGGTGAAAAACTGTTTTTT
TRBJ2-5,-,-,TRBV4-2,CASSQENRDQETQYF,TGTGCCAGCAGCCAAGAGAACCGGGATCAAGAGACCCAGTACTTC
TRBJ2-1,TRBD1,-,TRBV7-3,CASSPTAGGGLYEQFF,TGTGCCAGCAGCCCCACGGCAGGGGGCGGATTGTATGAGCAGTTCTTC
TRBJ1-6,-,-,TRBV7-2,CASSLVRDRPLHF,TGTGCCAGCAGCTTAGTTCGCGACAGGCCCCTCCACTTT
TRBJ1-2,-,-,TRBV5-4,CASSPNRETENLYGYTF,TGTGCCAGCAGCCCTAACCGAGAGACAGAGAACCTCTATGGCTACACCTTC
TRBJ2-2,TRBD1,-,TRBV10-1,CASVRGSRDIPSNTGELFF,TGCGCCAGCGTCAGGGGGTCTAGGGATATACCCTCGAACACCGGGGAGCTGTTTTTT
TRBJ2-7,-,-,TRBV5-1,CASSVGDTGSYSSYEQYF,TGCGCCAGCAGCGTAGGGGATACAGGCAGTTATAGCTCCTACGAGCAGTACTTC
TRBJ2-3,-,-,TRBV15,CATSREGGGTDTQYF,TGTGCCACCAGCAGAGAAGGGGGGGGGACAGATACGCAGTATTTT
TRBJ1-5,-,-,TRBV5-6,CASSLSNTYPNQPQHF,TGTGCCAGCAGCTTGTCAAATACCTACCCCAATCAGCCCCAGCATTTT
TRBJ2-1,TRBD2,-,TRBV12-3/TRBV12-4,CASSPTSGNEQFF,TGTGCCAGCAGTCCAACTAGCGGCAATGAGCAGTTCTTC
TRBJ2-7,-,once,TRBV5-4,CASSFTDYEQYF,TGTGCCAGCAGCTTCACAGACTACGAGCAGTACTTC
TRBJ2-1,-,few,TRBV5-1,CASSLQSSYNEQFF,TGCGCCAGCAGCTTACAGAGCTCCTACAATGAGCAGTTCTTC
TRBJ1-2,-,-,TRBV7-2,CASSTPPTLGYTF,TGTGCCAGCAGCACTCCCCCTACCCTAGGCTACACCTTC
TRBJ1-5,TRBD1,-,TRBV28,CASRRTGGNQPQHF,TGTGCCAGCAGACGCACAGGGGGAAATCAGCCCCAGCATTTT
TRBJ1-3,-,-,TRBV14,CASSQDGQRNTIYF,TGTGCCAGCAGCCAAGATGGGCAGCGAAACACCATATATTTT
TRBJ2-7,-,-,TRBV6-5,CASSTGGEQYF,TGTGCCAGCAGTACCGGGGGCGAGCAGTACTTC
TRBJ1-2,TRBD1,-,TRBV18,CASSPSGQMYGYTF,TGTGCCAGCTCACCATCGGGACAGATGTATGGCTACACCTTC
TRBJ1-1,-,once,TRBV2,CASRLDTEAFF,TGTGCCAGCAGGTTAGACACTGAAGCTTTCTTT
TRBJ2-7,TRBD1,-,TRBV2,CASSQGGTGASYEQYF,TGTGCCAGCAGCCAAGGGGGGACAGGGGCCTCCTACGAGCAGTACTTC
TRBJ2-3,-,-,TRBV7-3,CASSLTGGRTDTQYF,TGTGCCAGCAGCTTAACCGGGGGGCGCACAGATACGCAGTATTTT
TRBJ2-1,-,-,TRBV5-8,CASSQVRDGEQFF,TGTGCCAGCAGCCAGGTTCGGGATGGGGAGCAGTTCTTC
TRBJ2-3,-,once,TRBV19,CASSLTGGPTDTQYF,TGTGCCAGTAGTTTAACAGGTGGACCCACAGATACGCAGTATTTT
TRBJ1-5,TRBD1,-,TRBV27,CASSPGQNSNQPQHF,TGTGCCAGCAGCCCGGGACAGAATAGCAATCAGCCCCAGCATTTT
TRBJ1-3,-,-,TRBV6-5,CASSFDRPYSGNTIYF,TGTGCCAGCAGTTTTGACAGACCCTACTCTGGAAACACCATATATTTT
TRBJ1-1,-,-,TRBV6-6,CASSPPRERKAFF,TGTGCCAGCAGTCCCCCAAGGGAGCGGAAAGCTTTCTTT
TRBJ1-1,-,-,TRBV5-1,CASSLRTDGYTEAFF,TGCGCCAGCAGCTTGCGGACAGACGGGTACACTGAAGCTTTCTTT
TRBJ1-5,-,-,TRBV28,CASRLNIIQGNSNQPQHF,TGTGCCAGCAGACTAAATATTATACAGGGTAATAGCAATCAGCCCCAGCATTTT
TRBJ1-5,-,few,TRBV6-5,CASSYSWTGNQPQHF,TGTGCCAGCAGTTACTCTTGGACAGGCAATCAGCCCCAGCATTTT
TRBJ2-5,TRBD2,-,TRBV7-9,CASSPPTSSQETQYF,TGTGCCAGCAGCCCACCGACTAGCAGCCAAGAGACCCAGTACTTC
TRBJ1-6,TRBD1,-,TRBV6-5,CASSYLGQGGNSPLHF,TGTGCCAGCAGTTACCTAGGACAGGGCGGAAATTCACCCCTCCACTTT
TRBJ2-3,-,few,TRBV28,CASKRLEDTQYF,TGTGCCAGCAAGAGACTAGAAGATACGCAGTATTTT
TRBJ1-2,-,few,TRBV19,CASRDPRIYGYTF,TGTGCCAGTAGAGATCCGAGGATCTATGGCTACACCTTC
TRBJ1-3,-,-,TRBV5-1,CASSLGTSNSGNTIYF,TGCGCCAGCAGCTTGGGGACATCAAACTCTGGAAACACCATATATTTT
TRBJ1-2,-,-,TRBV19,CASITTGRSQGGYTF,TGTGCCAGTATCACGACTGGTCGGTCCCAGGGCGGCTACACCTTC
TRBJ1-6,-,-,TRBV28,CASSLTQGLNSPLHF,TGTGCCAGCAGCCTAACTCAGGGTTTGAATTCACCCCTCCACTTT
TRBJ1-4,TRBD1,-,TRBV5-1,CASSLGDRDSEKLFF,TGCGCCAGCAGCTTGGGGGACCGGGACAGCGAAAAACTGTTTTTT
TRBJ2-3,-,-,TRBV2,CASSGEAADTQYF,TGTGCCAGCAGTGGGGAGGCGGCAGATACGCAGTATTTT
TRBJ1-5,-,few,TRBV19,CASRPSLSGNSQPQHF,TGTGCCAGTAGGCCCTCCCTCTCCGGGAATAGTCAGCCCCAGCATTTT
TRBJ1-2,TRBD1,once,TRBV27,CASSLRDRGRVSYGYTF,TGTGCCAGCAGTCTCCGGGACAGGGGGCGAGTAAGCTATGGCTACACCTTC